One sample yielded the 30 T cell receptor beta chains listed below, sequenced in a study of regulatory T cells in long-lasting Graves disease (dated by TCRdb to about 2021). This sample's time point label indicates: newly diagnosed GD, antithyroid drugs for less than 3 months. For both TCR sequencing and RNA sequencing, RNA was extracted from PBMCs using TRIzol. The receptor library was made with multiplex PCR. Sequencing was carried out with an Illumina HiSeq 4000. CDR3 regions were amplified by Arm-PCR with iRepertoire HTBI primers to construct TCR beta libraries. TCRdb trimmed the raw reads at Q25, called clones with MiXCR and kept productive beta chains. Rows matching on CDR3 protein sequence are summarized as one entry with the most common DNA and genes. The sample profile shows approximately 540,000 distinct CDR3 sequences; around 12% of them were found once. Jointly, the top ten make up about 8.3% of the sample.

The sample was also reused in another study, on T cells in Graves' hyperthyroidism and ophthalmopathy.

This specimen was peripheral blood mononuclear cells (PBMCs), taken at new diagnosis, from a patient treated with antithyroid drugs. These TCRs come from a woman aged 30 to 39 with Graves disease. Donor details come from another sample of the same person, matched by shared clones.

This clonotype was counted many times. The genes are TRBV20-1 and TRBJ2-5; D unresolved. The ends were cut back, 4 bases at V and 5 bases at J, with 11 bases in the middle. From germline, CDR1 is DFQATT and CDR2 SNEGSKA (reference sequence). The CDR3 extends over 12 amino acids. CDR3 DNA: TGCAGTGCTACCGGGTTCGGGGAGACCCAGTACTTC. It encodes CSATGFGETQYF.

In its sample, this clonotype was seen many times. This rearrangement joins TRBV2 to TRBJ1-1; D is undetermined. Germline values: CDR1 SNHLY, CDR2 FYNNEI. This CDR3 has 15 amino acids. V was pared by 2 bases and J by 4 bases, with 14 bases between. CDR3 loop: CASSESRPKGTEAFF. CDR3 bases: TGTGCCAGCAGTGAAAGTCGACCCAAGGGCACTGAAGCTTTCTTT.

V and J are TRBV14 and TRBJ1-1; D remains unclear. Trimming took off 4 bases at V and 7 bases at J, with 10 bases between the two ends. Germline lookup yields CDR1 SGHDN and CDR2 FVKESK. The CDR3 runs to 12 residues. The CDR3 spells CASSLFNDEAFF. The CDR3 DNA reads TGTGCCAGCAGCCTCTTTAACGATGAAGCTTTCTTT.

This clonotype was seen more than once but under ten times. Because it lacks the conserved phenylalanine or tryptophan at the end, this CDR3 is likely a read error. The chain links TRBV28 to TRBJ2-7; 11 bases match TRBD1. The V and J ends lost 5 bases and 5 bases, in that order; junction bases with no gene match: 5. The germline CDR1 and CDR2 sequences are MDHEN and SYDVKM. There are 14 residues in the CDR3. The CDR3, as DNA: TGTGCCAGCAGTAGGGGACAGGGGGTTAACGAGCAGTACCTC. It translates to CASSRGQGVNEQYL.

The rearrangement joins TRBV2 to TRBJ2-3, with a weak D call TRBD1 (6 bases). CDR3 length: 15 amino acids. With 2 bases removed from V and 2 bases from J, the gap between germline ends came to 11 bases. The germline V gene has CDR1 SNHLY and CDR2 FYNNEI. The CDR3: CASSETQGTTDTQYF. CDR3 DNA: TGTGCCAGCAGTGAAACACAGGGTACCACAGATACGCAGTATTTT.

Points on this clonotype: The CDR3 does not close with the conserved phenylalanine or tryptophan, likely indicating a read error. The chain has TRBV4-3 and TRBJ2-2; D perhaps matches TRBD1 (6 bases). Germline CDR1 LGHNA, CDR2 YSLEER. The V gene lost 0 bases and the J gene lost 3 bases, with 8 bases spanning the gap. The CDR3 contains 15 residues. The DNA for the CDR3 is TGCGCCAGCAGCCAAGACTACAGGGACACCGGGGAGCTGTTTGTT. Translation gives CASSQDYRDTGELFV.

This clonotype was counted many times. The chain carries TRBV5-1 and TRBJ1-1; D gene uncertain. Deletions cut 3 bases from V and 5 bases from J, with 20 bases between. Per the germline V gene, CDR1 is SGHRS and CDR2 is YFSETQ. The CDR3 is made up of 16 amino acids. The CDR3 DNA is TGCGCCAGCAGCTCGGGTATCGAACCCCCGAAGACTGAAGCTTTCTTT. Translation: CASSSGIEPPKTEAFF.

This clonotype has more than one count but fewer than ten. This chain uses TRBV29-1 with TRBJ2-1; TRBD2 is a possible D gene (5 bases). This CDR3 has 12 residues. Germline V gives CDR1 SQVTM, CDR2 ANQGSEA. V was clipped by 6 bases and J by 6 bases, with 12 bases between them. DNA of the CDR3: TGCAGCGTGGGGAGTGGGGTCAATGAGCAGTTCTTC. It codes for CSVGSGVNEQFF.

The rearrangement uses TRBV9 and TRBJ2-3; D not certain. In germline, CDR1 is SGDLS, CDR2 YYNGEE. Trimming pared 0 bases from V and 0 bases from J, leaving 14 bases between. This CDR3 has 17 amino acids. CDR3 DNA sequence: TGTGCCAGCAGCGTAGCTGGGATGATACCGAGCACAGATACGCAGTATTTT. Amino acid sequence: CASSVAGMIPSTDTQYF.

The table lists this clonotype with many counts. The rearrangement uses TRBV14 and TRBJ1-1, with 7 bases that match TRBD1. This CDR3 contains 16 residues. Germline trimming cut 0 bases from V and 4 bases from J; bases unmatched to any gene: 8. CDR1 is SGHDN and CDR2 is FVKESK in the germline V gene. This chain's CDR3 is CASSQDLGQVRTEAFF. The CDR3 nucleotides are TGTGCCAGCAGCCAAGATCTCGGACAGGTTCGCACTGAAGCTTTCTTT.

This clonotype was detected ten times or more. This chain connects TRBV25-1 to TRBJ1-6; D gene uncertain. This CDR3 is built from 15 residues. Trimming took 1 base from V and 2 from J, leaving 6 bases between them. Germline-derived CDR1 and CDR2 are MGHDK and SYGVNS. CDR3 nucleotide sequence: TGTGCCAGCAGTGAATTCGGGACCTATAATTCACCCCTCCACTTT. Its protein is CASSEFGTYNSPLHF.

This clonotype was detected ten times or more. The chain links TRBV5-1 to TRBJ2-1; possibly TRBD2 for D (6 bases). With 4 bases removed from V and 6 bases from J, the gap between germline ends came to 20 bases. Germline CDR1 is SGHRS and CDR2 is YFSETQ. This CDR3 contains 16 residues. The CDR3 reads CASSVLTSLPFNEQFF. Written as DNA, the CDR3 is TGCGCCAGCAGCGTCCTGACTAGTCTCCCTTTCAATGAGCAGTTCTTC.

The genes are TRBV19 and TRBJ2-2, with 8 nucleotides matching TRBD1. This CDR3 is built from 16 residues. CDR1 and CDR2 from the germline V gene are LNHDA and SQIVND (reference sequence). V lost 1 base and J lost 4; bases outside the gene matches: 5. CDR3 DNA sequence: TGTGCCAGTAGTATAGTGGGGCAGGGGGCCACCGGGGAGCTGTTTTTT. The encoded protein is CASSIVGQGATGELFF. Variable domain in full (rest from reference TRBV19 and TRBJ2-2): DGGITQSPKYLFRKEGQNVTLSCEQNLNHDAMYWYRQDPGQGLRLIYYSQIVNDFQKGDIAEGYSVSREKKESFPLTVTSAQKNPTAFYLCASSIVGQGATGELFFGEGSRLTVL.

Only a few counts were recorded for this clonotype. With a much larger clone just one base away, this may be a read error. The chain has TRBV12-5 and TRBJ2-1; 7 bases line up with TRBD2. Germline CDR1 and CDR2: LGHNT and FRNRAP. The CDR3 totals 14 residues. Here the CDR3 DNA reads TGTGCTATTGGTTTCGGCGGGAGTCTCAATGAGCAGTTCTTC. It yields the protein CAIGFGGSLNEQFF.

This clonotype was counted many times. DNA for the CDR3: TGTGCCAGCAGGCCTTCAGGGGAAGAGACCCAGTACTTC. Residues: CASRPSGEETQYF. This chain uses TRBV27 with TRBJ2-5, with D possibly matching TRBD1 (6 bases). The CDR3 has 13 amino acids. Germline V gives CDR1 MNHEY, CDR2 SMNVEV (reference sequence). The V and J ends lost 6 bases and 3 bases respectively, with 11 bases between them.

This clonotype has a count of ten or more. The rearrangement uses TRBV2 and TRBJ1-2, with no clear D. V was trimmed by 6 bases and J by 10 bases, leaving 15 bases between them. This CDR3 spans 12 amino acids. In germline, CDR1 is SNHLY, CDR2 FYNNEI. CDR3 amino acids: CASSLDTRDYTF. CDR3 bases: TGTGCCAGCAGCCTTGATACCCGAGACTACACCTTC.

The CDR3: CASSLLNRGGYTF. CDR3 bases: TGTGCCAGCAGCCTATTAAACCGGGGTGGCTACACCTTC. The chain links TRBV14 to TRBJ1-2; D gene ambiguous. CDR1 is SGHDN, CDR2 FVKESK, per germline. V was pared by 4 bases and J by 7 bases, with 13 bases between. The CDR3 sequence is 13 residues long.

The rearrangement links TRBV19 to TRBJ2-3, with D unresolved. Trimming left V 1 base short and J 6 bases short, with 11 bases between. Germline CDR1 reads LNHDA; CDR2 reads SQIVND (reference sequence). This CDR3 has 14 amino acids. The CDR3 nucleotides read TGTGCCAGTAGTATAGGAGGAAGCCAGGATACGCAGTATTTT. This gives the protein CASSIGGSQDTQYF. The full variable domain, rest sourced from reference TRBV19 and TRBJ2-3, is DGGITQSPKYLFRKEGQNVTLSCEQNLNHDAMYWYRQDPGQGLRLIYYSQIVNDFQKGDIAEGYSVSREKKESFPLTVTSAQKNPTAFYLCASSIGGSQDTQYFGPGTRLTVL.

This chain joins TRBV19 and TRBJ2-1; 11 positions match TRBD2. The CDR3 is made up of 17 amino acids. Germline assignment: CDR1 LNHDA and CDR2 SQIVND (reference sequence). V trimming: 3 bases; J trimming: 6 bases; junction bases outside the gene matches: 10. This chain's CDR3 is CASSIGRLAGGGNEQFF. CDR3 coding DNA: TGTGCCAGTAGTATTGGTCGGCTAGCGGGAGGTGGCAATGAGCAGTTCTTC.

The chain is built from TRBV29-1 and TRBJ2-7; D gene uncertain. The CDR3 is 12 residues long. The V and J ends lost 1 base and 2 bases respectively, with 6 bases between them. The germline V gene encodes CDR1 SQVTM and CDR2 ANQGSEA. CDR3 nucleotide sequence: TGCAGCGTTGAAGTAGGACCCTACGAGCAGTACTTC. Translation gives CSVEVGPYEQYF.

This clonotype came up many times. This chain connects TRBV28 to TRBJ2-3; 10 bases are a match to TRBD2. Germline trimming cut 3 bases from V and 8 bases from J; bases unmatched to any gene: 2. This CDR3 region has 13 residues. Germline loops: CDR1 MDHEN, CDR2 SYDVKM. CDR3 sequence: CASSFSSGGTQYF. Written as DNA, the CDR3 is TGTGCCAGCAGTTTCTCTAGCGGGGGTACGCAGTATTTT.

This clonotype was observed many times. The V gene is TRBV12-3 or TRBV12-4, the J gene TRBJ2-2; 9 bases line up with TRBD2. The CDR3 has 18 residues. The V segment lost 2 bases and the J segment 4 bases; nucleotides outside the gene matches: 11. In DNA form, the CDR3 reads TGTGCCAGCAGTTTATCGGGTTTTAGCGGGAGTCCCACCGGGGAGCTGTTTTTT. Translation gives CASSLSGFSGSPTGELFF.

This clonotype was observed a handful of times. The rearrangement uses TRBV6-2 or TRBV6-3 and TRBJ1-5; 8 bases map to TRBD1. The CDR3 is 14 residues long. V was pared by 5 bases and J by 5 bases, with 5 bases of the junction left unmatched. CDR1 and CDR2 (germline): MNHEY, SVGEGT. For the CDR3, the DNA is TGTGCCAGCAGTCGACAGGGGAAAGATCAGCCCCAGCATTTT. This encodes CASSRQGKDQPQHF.

This clonotype appeared many times. This chain links TRBV28 with TRBJ1-5; D ambiguous. V gave up 8 bases and J gave up 2 bases, with 4 bases separating them. The CDR3 length is 11 residues. Germline V gene lookup returns CDR1 MDHEN and CDR2 SYDVKM. The DNA for the CDR3 is TGTGCCAGCCGTGGCAATCAGCCCCAGCATTTT. This gives the protein CASRGNQPQHF.

This chain uses TRBV5-1 with TRBJ1-1; weak D call: TRBD1 (6 bases). V lost 4 bases to trimming and J lost 6 bases, with 16 bases between them. Germline values: CDR1 SGHRS, CDR2 YFSETQ. CDR3 length equals 14 residues. CDR3 sequence (DNA): TGCGCCAGCAGCCCGGGACATGGGTTTGCTGAAGCTTTCTTT. This encodes CASSPGHGFAEAFF.

In its sample, this clonotype was seen many times. The V call is TRBV6-2 or TRBV6-3, the J call TRBJ2-4, with D uncertain. V was clipped by 2 bases and J by 9 bases, with 11 bases between them. The CDR3 has 13 residues. The germline gives CDR1 MNHEY, CDR2 SVGEGT. In DNA, the CDR3 is TGTGCCAGCAGTTACAATATCCCTAGCATTCAGTACTTC. Translation: CASSYNIPSIQYF.

This clonotype occurred many times. The chain combines TRBV10-3 with TRBJ2-1; TRBD2 agrees at 8 bases. Per germline, CDR1 ENHRY and CDR2 SYGVKD. The length of the CDR3 is 14 residues. With V trimmed by 3 bases and J by 11 bases, 9 bases remained unmatched. The DNA for the CDR3 is TGTGCCATCAGTGACCAGGGCCCGGGGGGGCAGCAGTTCTTC. It is translated as CAISDQGPGGQQFF.

This clonotype was seen a few times. The chain carries TRBV4-1 and TRBJ2-2; 7 nucleotides line up with TRBD1. Germline CDR1 reads MGHRA; CDR2 reads YSYEKL. The CDR3 extends over 16 amino acids. With 5 bases clipped from V and 1 base from J, the junction kept 7 bases outside the gene matches. The CDR3 is CASSKRDRVNTGELFF. The CDR3 region has the DNA TGCGCCAGCAGCAAAAGAGACAGGGTGAACACCGGGGAGCTGTTTTTT.

This clonotype appeared many times. For the CDR3, the DNA is TGCAGTGCTAGAGATCTAGCGGACCCCTACAATGAGCAGTTCTTC. Amino acids: CSARDLADPYNEQFF. This rearrangement joins TRBV20-1 to TRBJ2-1, with TRBD2 matching 7 bases. CDR1 and CDR2 from the germline V gene are DFQATT and SNEGSKA (reference sequence). CDR3 size: 15 residues. Trimming cost V 0 bases and J 2 bases; bases outside gene matches: 4.

The V gene is TRBV15, the J gene TRBJ2-7; no reliable D call. Trimming pared 0 bases from V and 0 bases from J, leaving 9 bases between. The CDR3 is 15 amino acids. Germline lookup yields CDR1 LNHNV and CDR2 YYDKDF (reference sequence). CDR3 nucleotides: TGTGCCACCAGCAGAGACGATGAGAGCTCCTACGAGCAGTACTTC. It encodes CATSRDDESSYEQYF.